The sequence of this T cell receptor beta chain was determined in a study of blood T cell repertoires in COVID-19. Study information: Acute-phase and convalescent COVID-19 samples originated in the United States, Italy and Spain.

All enrollees were about 18 to 89 years old and from about 25 US areas. Per the study methods: Amplification of reference gene primers provided the estimated nucleated cell counts. Method: immunoSEQ multiplex PCR; TCRdb's copy keeps in-frame clones and lacks some. V and J calls and clone size are those listed in that table; D and trimming were worked out from the DNA. The sample yields about 320,000 clones, 85% seen once. This receptor was taken from a woman in her twenties or thirties who had been exposed to COVID-19. Input material: PBMCs or T cells enriched from blood (not recorded which).

CDR3 in DNA: TGTGCCAGCAGCCCTCCAGGACTAGCCGGTGAGACCCAGTACTTC. Residues: CASSPPGLAGETQYF. The chain links TRBV7-2 to TRBJ2-5, with 8 bases that match TRBD2. Looked up from germline, CDR1 is SGHTA and CDR2 is FQGNSA. After removal of 5 bases from V and 5 bases from J, the junction contained 10 bases not matched to a gene. This CDR3 has 15 residues. Variable domain in full (rest from reference TRBV7-2 and TRBJ2-5): GAGVSQSPSNKVTEKGKDVELRCDPISGHTALYWYRQSLGQGLEFLIYFQGNSAPDKSGLPSDRFSAERTGGSVSTLTIQRTQQEDSAVYLCASSPPGLAGETQYFGPGTRLLVL.